This T cell receptor (beta chain) was obtained from a study of shared clonotypes between healthy human individuals. The V and J ends lost 6 bases and 1 base respectively, with 10 bases between them. The germline V gene encodes CDR1 SGHDT and CDR2 YYEEEE. CDR3 length: 14 residues. To note about this clone: The antigen is undetermined.

It was CD45RO-negative cells, positively selected for CCR7, that made up naive CD8 cells, with terminally differentiated effector memory CD45RA+ cells excluded. General study results and limits: Exclusively blood specimens were collected; tissue repertoires likely differ.

Data came from immunoSEQ multiplex PCR; TCRdb stores just in-frame clones and leaves some out. The data contain approximately 1.9 million clones, 93% of them singletons. The material sequenced was naive CD8+ T cells from PBMCs. The receptor was derived from a man between 18 and 29 years old in good health. Some clones in this sample may be carry-over from other donors' samples. The chain joins TRBV5-6 to TRBJ2-2; possibly TRBD2 for D (5 bases). This CDR3 reads CASKRTENTGELFF. CDR3 bases: TGTGCCAGCAAGAGGACTGAGAACACCGGGGAGCTGTTTTTT.